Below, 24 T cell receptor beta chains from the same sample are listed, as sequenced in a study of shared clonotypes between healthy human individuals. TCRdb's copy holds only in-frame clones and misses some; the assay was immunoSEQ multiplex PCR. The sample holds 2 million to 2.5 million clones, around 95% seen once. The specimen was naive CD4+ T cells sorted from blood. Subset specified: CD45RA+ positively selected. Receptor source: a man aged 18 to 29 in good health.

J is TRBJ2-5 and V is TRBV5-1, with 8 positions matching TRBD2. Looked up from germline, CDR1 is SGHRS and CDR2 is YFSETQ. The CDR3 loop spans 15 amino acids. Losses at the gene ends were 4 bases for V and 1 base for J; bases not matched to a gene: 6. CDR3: CASSPGGSSQETQYF. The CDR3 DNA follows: TGCGCCAGCAGCCCGGGGGGGAGTTCCCAAGAGACCCAGTACTTC. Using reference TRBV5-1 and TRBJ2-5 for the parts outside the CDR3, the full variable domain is KAGVTQTPRYLIKTRGQQVTLSCSPISGHRSVSWYQQTPGQGLQFLFEYFSETQRNKGNFPGRFSGRQFSNSRSEMNVSTLELGDSALYLCASSPGGSSQETQYFGPGTRLLVL.

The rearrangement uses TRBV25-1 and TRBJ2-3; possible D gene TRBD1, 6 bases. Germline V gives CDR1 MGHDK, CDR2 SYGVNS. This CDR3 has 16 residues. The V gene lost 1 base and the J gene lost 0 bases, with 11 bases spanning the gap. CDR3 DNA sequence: TGTGCCAGCAGTGAATTGGGGGCGGTTAGCACAGATACGCAGTATTTT. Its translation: CASSELGAVSTDTQYF.

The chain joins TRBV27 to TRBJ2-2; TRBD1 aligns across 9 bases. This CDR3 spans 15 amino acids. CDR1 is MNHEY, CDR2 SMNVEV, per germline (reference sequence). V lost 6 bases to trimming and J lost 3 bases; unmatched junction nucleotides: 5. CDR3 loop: CASRSGTGYTGELFF. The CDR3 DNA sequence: TGTGCCAGCAGGTCCGGGACAGGGTACACCGGGGAGCTGTTTTTT.

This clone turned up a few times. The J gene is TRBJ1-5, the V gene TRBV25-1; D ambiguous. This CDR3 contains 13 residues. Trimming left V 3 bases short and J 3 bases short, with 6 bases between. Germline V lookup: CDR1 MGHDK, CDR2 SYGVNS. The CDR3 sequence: CASSDGYNQPQHF. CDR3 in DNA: TGTGCCAGCAGTGACGGCTACAATCAGCCCCAGCATTTT.

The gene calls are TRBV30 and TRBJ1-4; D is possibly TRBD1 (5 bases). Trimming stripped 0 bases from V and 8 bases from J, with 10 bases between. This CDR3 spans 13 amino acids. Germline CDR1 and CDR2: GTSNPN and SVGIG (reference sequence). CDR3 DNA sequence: TGTGCCTGGAGTGTCTTCCGGGGGGAAAAACTGTTTTTT. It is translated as CAWSVFRGEKLFF.

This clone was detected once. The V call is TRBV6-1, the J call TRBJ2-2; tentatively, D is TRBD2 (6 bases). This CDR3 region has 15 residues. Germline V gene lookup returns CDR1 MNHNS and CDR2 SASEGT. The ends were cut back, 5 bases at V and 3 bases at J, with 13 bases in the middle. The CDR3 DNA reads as TGTGCCAGCAGTAGGGGACTTCAGTACACCGGGGAGCTGTTTTTT. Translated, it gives CASSRGLQYTGELFF.

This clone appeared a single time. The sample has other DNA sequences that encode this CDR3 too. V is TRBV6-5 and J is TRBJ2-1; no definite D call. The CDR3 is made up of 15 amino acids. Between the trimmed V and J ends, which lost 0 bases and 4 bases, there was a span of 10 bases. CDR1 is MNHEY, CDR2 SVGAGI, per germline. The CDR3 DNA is TGTGCCAGCAGTTACTCGGGGTCTAGTTACAATGAGCAGTTCTTC. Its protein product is CASSYSGSSYNEQFF.

The CDR3 is CASSRQGGSGEAFF. CDR3 DNA sequence: TGTGCCAGCAGCCGTCAGGGGGGCAGTGGTGAAGCTTTCTTT. The chain links TRBV9 to TRBJ1-1; TRBD1 aligns across 7 bases. The CDR3 is 14 amino acids. Trimming removed 4 bases from V and 7 bases from J; junction bases left unmatched: 10. Germline V gene lookup returns CDR1 SGDLS and CDR2 YYNGEE.

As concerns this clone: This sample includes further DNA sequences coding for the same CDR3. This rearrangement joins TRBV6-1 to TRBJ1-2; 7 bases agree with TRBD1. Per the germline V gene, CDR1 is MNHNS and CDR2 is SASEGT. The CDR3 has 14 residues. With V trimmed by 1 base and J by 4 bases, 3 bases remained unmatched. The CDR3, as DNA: TGTGCCAGCAGTGAAGGTCGACAGGGCTATGGCTACACCTTC. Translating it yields CASSEGRQGYGYTF.

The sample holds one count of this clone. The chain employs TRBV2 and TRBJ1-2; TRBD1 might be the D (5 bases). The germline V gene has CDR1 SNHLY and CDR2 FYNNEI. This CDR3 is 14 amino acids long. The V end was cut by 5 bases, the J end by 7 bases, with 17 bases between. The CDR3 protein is CASSIIGQGGGYTF. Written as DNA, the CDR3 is TGTGCCAGCAGTATAATTGGCCAGGGAGGTGGCTACACCTTC.

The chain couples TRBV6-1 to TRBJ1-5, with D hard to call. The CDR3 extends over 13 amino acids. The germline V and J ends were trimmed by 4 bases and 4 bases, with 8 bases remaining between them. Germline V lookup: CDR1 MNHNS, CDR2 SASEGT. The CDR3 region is CASSVSENQPQHF. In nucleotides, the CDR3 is TGTGCCAGCAGTGTTAGTGAAAATCAGCCCCAGCATTTT.

The CDR3: CASSQDGASYEQYF. CDR3 DNA sequence: TGCGCCAGCAGCCAAGATGGGGCATCCTACGAGCAGTACTTC. The V and J genes are TRBV4-3 and TRBJ2-7; D possibly corresponds to TRBD1 (5 bases). The germline V and J ends were trimmed by 0 bases and 1 base, with 7 bases remaining between them. This CDR3 is built from 14 residues. Germline-derived CDR1 and CDR2 are LGHNA and YSLEER.

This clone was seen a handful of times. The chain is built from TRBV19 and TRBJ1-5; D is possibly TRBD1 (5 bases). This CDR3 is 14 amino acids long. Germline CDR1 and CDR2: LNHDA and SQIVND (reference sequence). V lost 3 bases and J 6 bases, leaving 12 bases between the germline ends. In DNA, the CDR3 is TGTGCCAGTAGTATTCCGGGGCGAGGTCAGCCCCAGCATTTT. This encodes CASSIPGRGQPQHF.

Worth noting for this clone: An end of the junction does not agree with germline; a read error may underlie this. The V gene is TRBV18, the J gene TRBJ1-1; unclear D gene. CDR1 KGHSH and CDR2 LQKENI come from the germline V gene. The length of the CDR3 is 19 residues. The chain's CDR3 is CASPPPGSLLPRLDTEAFF. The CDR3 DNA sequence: TGTGCCAGCCCACCCCCCGGGTCACTCTTGCCCCGCTTGGACACTGAAGCTTTCTTT.

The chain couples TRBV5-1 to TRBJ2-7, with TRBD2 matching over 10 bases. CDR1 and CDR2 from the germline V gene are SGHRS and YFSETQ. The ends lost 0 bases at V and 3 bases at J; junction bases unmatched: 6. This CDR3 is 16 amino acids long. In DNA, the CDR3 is TGCGCCAGCAGCTTGGATATGTGGACTAGCGGCTACGAGCAGTACTTC. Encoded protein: CASSLDMWTSGYEQYF.

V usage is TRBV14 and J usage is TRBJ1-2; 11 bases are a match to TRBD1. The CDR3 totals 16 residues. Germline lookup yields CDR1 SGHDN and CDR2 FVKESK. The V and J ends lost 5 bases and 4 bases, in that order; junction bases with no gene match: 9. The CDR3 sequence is CASSAERGQGVYGYTF. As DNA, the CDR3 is TGTGCCAGCAGCGCAGAGAGGGGACAGGGGGTCTATGGCTACACCTTC.

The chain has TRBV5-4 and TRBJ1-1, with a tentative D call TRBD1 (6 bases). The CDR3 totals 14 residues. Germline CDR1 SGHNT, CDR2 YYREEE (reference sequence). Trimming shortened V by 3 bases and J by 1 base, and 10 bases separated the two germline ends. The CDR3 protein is CASSSRTENTEAFF. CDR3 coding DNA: TGTGCCAGCAGCTCTCGGACAGAGAACACTGAAGCTTTCTTT.

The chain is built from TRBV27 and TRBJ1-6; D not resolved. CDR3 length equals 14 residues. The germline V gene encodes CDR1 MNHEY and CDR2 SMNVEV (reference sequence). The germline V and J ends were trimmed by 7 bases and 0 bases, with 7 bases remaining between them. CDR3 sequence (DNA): TGTGCCAGCAAGGACGGCTCCTATAATTCACCCCTCCACTTT. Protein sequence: CASKDGSYNSPLHF.

This CDR3 is CATGQGTGDQETQYF. CDR3 DNA: TGTGCCACCGGCCAAGGGACAGGCGACCAAGAGACCCAGTACTTC. This chain uses TRBV15 with TRBJ2-5; 8 bases are shared with TRBD1. V lost 8 bases to trimming and J lost 0 bases; unmatched junction nucleotides: 8. The CDR3 is 15 residues long. The germline V gene encodes CDR1 LNHNV and CDR2 YYDKDF (reference sequence).

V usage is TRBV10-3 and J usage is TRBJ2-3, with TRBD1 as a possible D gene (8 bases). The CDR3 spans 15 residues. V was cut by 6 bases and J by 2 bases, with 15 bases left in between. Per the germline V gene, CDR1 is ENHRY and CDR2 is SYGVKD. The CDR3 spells CAIRKTGGDTDTQYF. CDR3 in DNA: TGTGCCATCAGGAAAACAGGGGGGGACACAGATACGCAGTATTTT.

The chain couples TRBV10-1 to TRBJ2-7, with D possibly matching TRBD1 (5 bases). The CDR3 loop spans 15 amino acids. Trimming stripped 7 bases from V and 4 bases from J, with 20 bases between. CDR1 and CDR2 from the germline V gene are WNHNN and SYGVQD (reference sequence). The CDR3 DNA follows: TGCGCCAGCATTCCCCAAAGGAAACCAGGGTACGAGCAGTACTTC. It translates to CASIPQRKPGYEQYF.

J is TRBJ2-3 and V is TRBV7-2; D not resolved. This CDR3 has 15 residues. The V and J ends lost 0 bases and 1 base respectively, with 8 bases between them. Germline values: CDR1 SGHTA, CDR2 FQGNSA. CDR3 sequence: CASSLARPGTDTQYF. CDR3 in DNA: TGTGCCAGCAGCTTAGCGCGGCCTGGCACAGATACGCAGTATTTT.

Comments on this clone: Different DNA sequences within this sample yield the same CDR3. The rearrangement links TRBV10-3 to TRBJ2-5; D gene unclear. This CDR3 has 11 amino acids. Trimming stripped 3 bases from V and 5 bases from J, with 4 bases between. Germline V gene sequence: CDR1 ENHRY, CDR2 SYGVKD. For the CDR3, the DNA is TGTGCCATCAGTGAATCGGAGACCCAGTACTTC. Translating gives CAISESETQYF.

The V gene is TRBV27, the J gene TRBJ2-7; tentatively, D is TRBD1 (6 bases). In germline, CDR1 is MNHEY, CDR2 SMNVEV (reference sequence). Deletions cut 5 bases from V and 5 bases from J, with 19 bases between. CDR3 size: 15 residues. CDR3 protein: CASSTQYRVGHEQYF. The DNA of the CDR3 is TGTGCCAGCAGTACACAATACAGGGTAGGGCACGAGCAGTACTTC.